The table lists the clone carrying this TCR beta chain with a few counts. The data stem from a study of T-cell reconstitution after alpha-beta-depleted transplantation in children. It was with unique molecular identifiers that the TCRbeta library was prepared. MiXCR, applied by TCRdb to the PCR reads, yields one record per CDR3 protein. The sample carries around 400,000 distinct CDR3 sequences, roughly a tenth recorded once. Trimming left V 0 bases short and J 8 bases short, with 12 bases between. This CDR3 has 15 residues. Germline V gives CDR1 SGHRS, CDR2 YFSETQ. The chain uses TRBV5-1 and TRBJ1-6; D perhaps matches TRBD1 (5 bases). This receptor was identified in a human donor who donated a stem cell graft to a child with acute myeloid leukemia. Sequenced here: PBMCs from the stem cell graft donor, sampled from the stem cell graft. The CDR3 protein is CASSLGGLRDSPLHF. CDR3 coding DNA: TGCGCCAGCAGCTTGGGGGGGTTACGTGATTCACCCCTCCACTTT.